The 15 T cell receptor beta chains in this list originate from one sample, sequenced in a study of T cell clonality in common variable immunodeficiency. Broader study findings: Common variable immunodeficiency TCR beta sequences reportedly had fewer deletions and N-nucleotide insertions.

Some clones are missing from TCRdb's copy, which holds only in-frame ones; the method was immunoSEQ multiplex PCR. The sample lists approximately 38,000 clones, none appearing once, the ten largest making up around 5.8%. These receptors are not linked to any known antigen. The sample comprised peripheral blood mononuclear cells. The receptor source for this set is a human donor with common variable immunodeficiency.

This clone was recorded at least ten times. Coverage ceases 3 residues before the CDR3 finishes, and the germline J gene fills in the end. This rearrangement joins TRBV20-1 to TRBJ2-7; 9 nucleotides agree with TRBD2. The junction had 12 bases not matched to a gene; V was cut back by 7 bases and J by 2 bases. Germline CDR1 reads DFQATT; CDR2 reads SNEGSKA (reference sequence). This CDR3 is built from 15 residues. The CDR3 region is CSGFTSGRSTYEQYF. The CDR3 DNA, read in part, is TGCAGTGGATTTACAAGCGGGAGGTCCACCTACGAG.

About this clone itself: The read terminates 3 residues ahead of where the CDR3 ends, so the germline J gene completes it. This chain connects TRBV5-1 to TRBJ1-6, with no clear D. Trimming pared 0 bases from V and 6 bases from J, leaving 10 bases between. The CDR3 is made up of 15 amino acids. Germline loops: CDR1 SGHRS, CDR2 YFSETQ. The sequenced CDR3 bases are TGCGCCAGCAGCTTGGGGACGGGGAGTAATTCACCC. This translates into CASSLGTGSNSP. The complete CDR3 protein is CASSLGTGSNSPLHF.

This clone occurred many times. The read ends 3 residues early relative to the CDR3; the germline J gene fills the gap. This chain links TRBV28 with TRBJ1-6; D not resolved. V was cut by 4 bases and J by 4 bases, with 14 bases left in between. Germline loops: CDR1 MDHEN, CDR2 SYDVKM. This CDR3 contains 16 residues. CDR3 in amino acids: CASSSPRSQYNSPLHF. CDR3 DNA (partial): TGTGCCAGCAGTTCCCCCCGCAGTCAGTATAATTCACCC.

This clone has more than one count but fewer than ten. The read gets to within 3 residues of the CDR3 end, and the germline J gene fills in the rest. J is TRBJ2-7 and V is TRBV5-1; no firm D call. Per the germline V gene, CDR1 is SGHRS and CDR2 is YFSETQ. CDR3 length: 13 residues. V lost 1 base and J 0 bases, leaving 5 bases between the germline ends. The DNA read from the CDR3 is TGCGCCAGCAGCTTGAGCTCCTCCTACGAG. Protein product: CASSLSSSYE. From start to end, the CDR3 is CASSLSSSYEQYF.

This clone was found a few times. The germline gene is not matched at one end of the junction; a read error may be the cause. Read coverage stops 3 residues before the CDR3 terminus; the germline J gene supplies the remainder. J is TRBJ2-7 and V is TRBV7-9; 7 positions match TRBD1. CDR3 size: 14 residues. Germline assignment: CDR1 SEHNR and CDR2 FQNEAQ (reference sequence). The covered CDR3 bases are TGTGCCAGCCGCTTCGGGCAGGGGGCCTACGAG. It encodes CASRFGQGAYE. The entire CDR3 reads CASRFGQGAYEQYF.

This clone was observed many times. The CDR3 end is not reached by the read, which stops 3 residues before it; the germline J gene fills it in. This chain joins TRBV5-1 and TRBJ2-7, with D maybe TRBD2 (5 bases). The length of the CDR3 is 16 residues. CDR1 is SGHRS and CDR2 is YFSETQ in the germline V gene. V was pared by 2 bases and J by 3 bases, with 18 bases between. The chain's CDR3 is CASSLGSSGNGYEQYF. The sequenced CDR3 bases are TGCGCCAGCAGCTTAGGGTCTTCGGGGAACGGCTACGAG.

This clone was seen many times. The missing CDR3 end, 3 residues past where the read stops, is filled in from the germline J gene. This sequence joins TRBV2 and TRBJ2-5; 7 positions match TRBD1. Germline-derived CDR1 and CDR2 are SNHLY and FYNNEI. The CDR3 totals 15 residues. V dropped 3 bases and J dropped 5; count of bases not matched to a gene: 9. The chain's CDR3 is CASSDLTGAGETQYF. The covered CDR3 bases are TGTGCCAGCAGTGACCTAACAGGGGCAGGCGAGACC.

Comments on this clone: The read falls 3 residues short of the CDR3 end, and the missing part is taken from the germline J gene. The V gene is TRBV7-6, the J gene TRBJ2-1; no reliable D call. This CDR3 contains 13 residues. Germline CDR1 is SGHVS and CDR2 is FNYEAQ. The V end was cut by 2 bases, the J end by 6 bases, with 8 bases between. The CDR3 bases that were read are TGTGCCAGCAGCTTAAATCAGGTCAATGAG. Translation gives CASSLNQVNE. The whole CDR3 reads CASSLNQVNEQFF. The complete variable domain, with remaining parts taken from reference TRBV7-6 and TRBJ2-1, reads GAGVSQSPRYKVTKRGQDVALRCDPISGHVSLYWYRQALGQGPEFLTYFNYEAQQDKSGLPNDRFSAERPEGSISTLTIQRTEQRDSAMYRCASSLNQVNEQFFGPGTRLTVL.

This clone was seen ten or more times. With the read ending 3 residues before the CDR3 end, the germline J gene is used to fill in that end. The chain couples TRBV6-2 or TRBV6-3 to TRBJ2-5, with D possibly TRBD1 on 6 matching bases. The CDR3 consists of 14 residues. Trimming took off 7 bases at V and 5 bases at J, with 17 bases between the two ends. Germline CDR1 MNHEY, CDR2 SVGEGT. The CDR3 here is CASTPGRGMETQYF. CDR3 bases read: TGTGCCAGCACCCCGGGCAGGGGCATGGAGACC.

Remarks on this clone: From the germline J gene comes the end of the CDR3, since the read stops 3 residues before it. The chain couples TRBV6-1 to TRBJ2-3, with D tentatively TRBD1 (5 bases). The germline V gene has CDR1 MNHNS and CDR2 SASEGT. The V gene lost 3 bases and the J gene lost 0 bases, with 10 bases spanning the gap. The CDR3 contains 15 residues. The DNA read from the CDR3 is TGTGCCAGCAGTGATTGGGGCACTAGCACAGATACG. This sequence encodes CASSDWGTSTDT. The complete CDR3 sequence is CASSDWGTSTDTQYF.

This clone was detected a few times. This CDR3 reads CASSSDRDTGELFF. The sequenced part of the CDR3 DNA is TGTGCCAGCAGCTCCGACAGGGACACCGGGGAG. The chain uses TRBV7-6 and TRBJ2-2; 7 positions match TRBD1. The read is 3 residues too short to cover the CDR3 end, so that end is filled in from the germline J gene. Germline assignment: CDR1 SGHVS and CDR2 FNYEAQ. The J segment lost 3 bases and the V segment lost 4 bases, leaving 2 bases of the junction unmatched. The CDR3 has 14 residues.

Notes on this clone: The observed sequence ends 3 residues before the CDR3 terminus, with the missing tail filled in from the germline J gene. V usage is TRBV7-2 and J usage is TRBJ1-2; D is possibly TRBD1 (6 bases). CDR1 and CDR2 (germline): SGHTA, FQGNSA. V dropped 5 bases and J dropped 0 bases, with 10 bases sitting between them. The CDR3 spans 14 residues. CDR3 region: CASSVRDTNYGYTF. Partial CDR3 DNA: TGTGCCAGCAGCGTCCGGGACACTAACTATGGC.

About this clone: The read halts 3 residues ahead of the CDR3 end, with the missing end drawn from the germline J gene. This chain uses TRBV30 with TRBJ1-6; D is undetermined. The CDR3 length is 15 residues. The germline V gene has CDR1 GTSNPN and CDR2 SVGIG (reference sequence). Trimming pared 0 bases from V and 5 bases from J, leaving 11 bases between. CDR3 DNA, as far as it was read: TGTGCCTGGAGTGTAGTAGCCCAGCATAATTCACCC. Its protein product is CAWSVVAQHNSP. The whole CDR3 protein reads CAWSVVAQHNSPLHF.

This clone has just a few counts. CDR3: CASRAPGQGFNSPLHF. CDR3 bases read: TGTGCCAGCAGAGCCCCGGGACAGGGATTCAATTCACCC. The chain combines TRBV2 with TRBJ1-6; 9 bases are shared with TRBD1. Read sequence stops 3 residues before the CDR3 end, and the germline J gene provides the missing end. Germline trimming cut 6 bases from V and 7 bases from J; bases unmatched to any gene: 10. CDR1 is SNHLY, CDR2 FYNNEI, per germline. CDR3 size: 16 residues.

This clone has a handful of counts. Sequencing ends 3 residues short of the CDR3 end; the germline J gene provides the rest. This rearrangement joins TRBV19 to TRBJ1-1; TRBD1 aligns across 7 bases. The V gene end was trimmed by 7 bases and the J gene end by 5 bases; junction bases not matched to a gene: 13. This CDR3 region has 15 residues. The germline V gene has CDR1 LNHDA and CDR2 SQIVND (reference sequence). The sequenced part of the CDR3 DNA is TGTGCCAGTATCGGGGACAGACGGGGAAGTACTGAA. It yields the protein CASIGDRRGSTE. The whole CDR3 protein reads CASIGDRRGSTEAFF.